This TCR beta chain was retrieved from a study of OX40 agonist ivuxolimab in advanced cancers. CDR1 is SGHNT and CDR2 is YYREEE in the germline V gene (reference sequence). Trimming cost V 4 bases and J 0 bases, with 3 bases left between them. This CDR3 has 12 residues. The data were produced by immunoSEQ multiplex PCR, yet TCRdb's version contains in-frame clones alone and is incomplete. This sample has around 40,000 clones, with around 80% found just once. The sample here was CD4+ or CD8+ T cells sorted from blood, taken in a trial of the OX40 agonist ivuxolimab. The rearrangement links TRBV5-4 to TRBJ2-3; D call uncertain. This receptor was taken from an adult with an advanced solid tumor such as melanoma, head and neck, liver or kidney cancer. The CDR3 DNA sequence: TGTGCCAGCAGCAGAAGCACAGATACGCAGTATTTT. Translation gives CASSRSTDTQYF.